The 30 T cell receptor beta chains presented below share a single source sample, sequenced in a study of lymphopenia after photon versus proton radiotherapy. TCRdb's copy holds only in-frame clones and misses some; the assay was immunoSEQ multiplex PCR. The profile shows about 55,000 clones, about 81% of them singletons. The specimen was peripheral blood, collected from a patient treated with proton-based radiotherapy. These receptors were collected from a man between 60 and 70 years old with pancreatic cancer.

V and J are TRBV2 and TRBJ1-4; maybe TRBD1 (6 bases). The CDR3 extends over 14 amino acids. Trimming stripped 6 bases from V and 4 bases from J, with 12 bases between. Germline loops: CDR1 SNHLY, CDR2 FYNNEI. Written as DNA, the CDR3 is TGTGCCAGCAGGTTGGACAGCAATAATGAAAAACTGTTTTTT. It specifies CASRLDSNNEKLFF. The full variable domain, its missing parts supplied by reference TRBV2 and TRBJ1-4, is EPEVTQTPSHQVTQMGQEVILRCVPISNHLYFYWYRQILGQKVEFLVSFYNNEISEKSEIFDDQFSVERPDGSNFTLKIRSTKLEDSAMYFCASRLDSNNEKLFFGSGTQLSVL.

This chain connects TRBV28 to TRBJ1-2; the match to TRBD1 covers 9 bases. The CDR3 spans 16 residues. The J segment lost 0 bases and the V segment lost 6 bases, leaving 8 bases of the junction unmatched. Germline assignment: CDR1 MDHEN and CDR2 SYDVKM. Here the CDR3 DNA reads TGTGCCAGCAGACCACCCGGGACAGGGACTAACTATGGCTACACCTTC. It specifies CASRPPGTGTNYGYTF.

This CDR3 reads CASSLDGVGKLFF. In DNA form, the CDR3 reads TGTGCCAGCAGTCTGGACGGAGTGGGAAAACTGTTTTTT. The rearrangement uses TRBV2 and TRBJ1-4; D not certain. CDR1 and CDR2 from the germline V gene are SNHLY and FYNNEI. The CDR3 consists of 13 residues. Trimming cost V 5 bases and J 10 bases, with 14 bases left between them.

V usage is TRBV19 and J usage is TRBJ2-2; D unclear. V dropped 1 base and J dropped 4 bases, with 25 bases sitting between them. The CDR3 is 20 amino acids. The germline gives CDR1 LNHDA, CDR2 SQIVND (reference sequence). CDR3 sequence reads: CASSIAPTMPRISSTGELFF. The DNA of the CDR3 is TGTGCCAGTAGTATAGCTCCCACCATGCCCAGGATCAGTAGCACCGGGGAGCTGTTTTTT.

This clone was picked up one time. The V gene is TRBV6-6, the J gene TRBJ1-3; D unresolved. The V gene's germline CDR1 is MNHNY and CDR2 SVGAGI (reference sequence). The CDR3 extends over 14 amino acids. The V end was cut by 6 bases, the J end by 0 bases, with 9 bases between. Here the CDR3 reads CASSIQSSGNTIYF. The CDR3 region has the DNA TGTGCCAGCAGCATACAGAGCTCTGGAAACACCATATATTTT.

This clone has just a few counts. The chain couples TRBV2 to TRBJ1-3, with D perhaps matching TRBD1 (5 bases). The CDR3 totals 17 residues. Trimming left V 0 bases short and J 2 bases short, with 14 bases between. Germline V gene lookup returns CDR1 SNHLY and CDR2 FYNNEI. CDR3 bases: TGTGCCAGCAGTGAAGCAGGGGCACTCTCTCCTGGAAACACCATATATTTT. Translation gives CASSEAGALSPGNTIYF. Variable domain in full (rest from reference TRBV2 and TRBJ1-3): EPEVTQTPSHQVTQMGQEVILRCVPISNHLYFYWYRQILGQKVEFLVSFYNNEISEKSEIFDDQFSVERPDGSNFTLKIRSTKLEDSAMYFCASSEAGALSPGNTIYFGEGSWLTVV.

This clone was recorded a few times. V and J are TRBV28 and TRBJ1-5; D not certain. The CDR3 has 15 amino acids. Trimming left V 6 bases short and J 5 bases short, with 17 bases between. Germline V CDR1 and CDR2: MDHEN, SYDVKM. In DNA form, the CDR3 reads TGTGCCAGCAGACACGGTGGGCGAGGGTATCAGCCCCAGCATTTT. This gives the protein CASRHGGRGYQPQHF.

The CDR3 sequence: CASSRTWGSRETQYF. CDR3 sequence (DNA): TGTGCCAGCAGCCGCACGTGGGGGAGTAGGGAGACCCAGTACTTC. The rearrangement joins TRBV7-2 to TRBJ2-5; D possibly uses TRBD1 or TRBD2 (5 bases each). The CDR3 contains 15 residues. Germline V gene data show CDR1 as SGHTA and CDR2 as FQGNSA. V gave up 5 bases and J gave up 5 bases, with 18 bases separating them.

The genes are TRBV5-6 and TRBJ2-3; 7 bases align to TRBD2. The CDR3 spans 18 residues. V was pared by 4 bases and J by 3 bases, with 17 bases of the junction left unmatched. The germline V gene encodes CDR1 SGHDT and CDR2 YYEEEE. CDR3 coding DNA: TGTGCCAGCAGCCCCCGACATCGGGGGGAGGCCGGAACAGATACGCAGTATTTT. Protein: CASSPRHRGEAGTDTQYF.

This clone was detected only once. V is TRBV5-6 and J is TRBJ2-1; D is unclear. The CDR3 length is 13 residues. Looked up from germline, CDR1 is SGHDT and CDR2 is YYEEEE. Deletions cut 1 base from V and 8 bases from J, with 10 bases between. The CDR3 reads CASSLPHSDEQFF. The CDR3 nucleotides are TGTGCCAGCAGCTTGCCCCACTCGGATGAGCAGTTCTTC.

CDR3 in amino acids: CASSYSSGLAGGRQYF. The CDR3, as DNA: TGTGCCAGCAGTTACTCGAGCGGACTAGCGGGAGGAAGGCAGTACTTC. The V gene is TRBV6-5, the J gene TRBJ2-7, with 14 bases that match TRBD2. V lost 0 bases and J lost 9; bases outside the gene matches: 7. CDR3 size: 16 residues. The V gene's germline CDR1 is MNHEY and CDR2 SVGAGI.

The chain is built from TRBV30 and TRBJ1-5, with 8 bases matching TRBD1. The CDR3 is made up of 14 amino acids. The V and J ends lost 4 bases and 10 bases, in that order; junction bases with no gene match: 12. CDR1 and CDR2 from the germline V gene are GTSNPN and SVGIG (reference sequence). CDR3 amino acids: CAWTGGFGNEPQHF. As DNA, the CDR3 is TGTGCCTGGACAGGGGGCTTTGGAAATGAACCCCAGCATTTT.

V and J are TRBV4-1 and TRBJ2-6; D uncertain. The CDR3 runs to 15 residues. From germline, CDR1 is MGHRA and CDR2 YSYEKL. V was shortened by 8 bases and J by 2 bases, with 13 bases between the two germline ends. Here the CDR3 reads CASQPLGTGANVLTF. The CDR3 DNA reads TGCGCCAGCCAGCCCCTCGGAACTGGGGCCAACGTCCTGACTTTC.

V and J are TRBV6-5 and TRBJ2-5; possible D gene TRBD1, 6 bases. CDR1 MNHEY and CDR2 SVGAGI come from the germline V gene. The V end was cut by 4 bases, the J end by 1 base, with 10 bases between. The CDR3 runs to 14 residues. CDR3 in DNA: TGTGCCAGCAGTTTCCACAGGGCCCAAGAGACCCAGTACTTC. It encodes CASSFHRAQETQYF.

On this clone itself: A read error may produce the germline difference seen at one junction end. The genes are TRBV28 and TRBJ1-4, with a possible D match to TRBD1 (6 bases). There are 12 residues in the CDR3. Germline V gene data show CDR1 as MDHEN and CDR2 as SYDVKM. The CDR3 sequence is CASSLGSGTPLF. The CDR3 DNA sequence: TGTGCCAGCAGTTTAGGTTCCGGGACACCCCTCTTT.

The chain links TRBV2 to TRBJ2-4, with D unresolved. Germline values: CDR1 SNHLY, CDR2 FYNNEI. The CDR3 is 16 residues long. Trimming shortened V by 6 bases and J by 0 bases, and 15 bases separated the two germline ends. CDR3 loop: CASRGLAILAKNIQYF. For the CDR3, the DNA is TGTGCCAGCAGAGGGTTAGCTATACTAGCCAAAAACATTCAGTACTTC.

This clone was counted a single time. Here the CDR3 reads CASSLTYEQYF. In DNA form, the CDR3 reads TGTGCCAGCAGTTTAACCTACGAGCAGTACTTC. The chain carries TRBV28 and TRBJ2-7, with no clear D. CDR1 is MDHEN and CDR2 is SYDVKM in the germline V gene. V was pared by 2 bases and J by 2 bases, with 1 base between. The CDR3 extends over 11 amino acids.

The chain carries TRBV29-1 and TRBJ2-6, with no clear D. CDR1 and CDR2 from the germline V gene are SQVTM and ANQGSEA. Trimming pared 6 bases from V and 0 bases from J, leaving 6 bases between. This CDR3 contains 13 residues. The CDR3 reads CSVGDSGANVLTF. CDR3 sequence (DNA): TGCAGCGTAGGAGACTCTGGGGCCAACGTCCTGACTTTC.

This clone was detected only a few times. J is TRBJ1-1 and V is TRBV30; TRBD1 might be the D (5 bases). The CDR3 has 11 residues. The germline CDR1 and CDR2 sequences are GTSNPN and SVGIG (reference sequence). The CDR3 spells CAGGRSGEAFF. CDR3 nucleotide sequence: TGTGCGGGGGGAAGATCCGGGGAAGCTTTCTTT.

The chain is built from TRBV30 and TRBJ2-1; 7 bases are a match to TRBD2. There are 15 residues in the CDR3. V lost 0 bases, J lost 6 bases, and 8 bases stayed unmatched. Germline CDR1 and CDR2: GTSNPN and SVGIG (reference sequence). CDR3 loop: CAWSVLSGNGNEQFF. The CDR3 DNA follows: TGTGCCTGGAGTGTACTAAGCGGGAACGGCAATGAGCAGTTCTTC.

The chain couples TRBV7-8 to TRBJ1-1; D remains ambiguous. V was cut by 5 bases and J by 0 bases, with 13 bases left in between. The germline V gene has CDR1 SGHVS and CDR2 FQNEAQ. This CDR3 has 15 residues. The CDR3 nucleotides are TGTGCCAGCAGCCCGCTCCGGTGGTTGAACACTGAAGCTTTCTTT. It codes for CASSPLRWLNTEAFF.

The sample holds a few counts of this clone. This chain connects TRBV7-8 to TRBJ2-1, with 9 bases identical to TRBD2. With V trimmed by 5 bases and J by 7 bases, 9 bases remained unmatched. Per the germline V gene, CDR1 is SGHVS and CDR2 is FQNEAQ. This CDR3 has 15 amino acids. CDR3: CASSPERLAGNEQFF. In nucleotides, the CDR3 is TGTGCCAGCAGCCCGGAACGGCTAGCGGGAAATGAGCAGTTCTTC.

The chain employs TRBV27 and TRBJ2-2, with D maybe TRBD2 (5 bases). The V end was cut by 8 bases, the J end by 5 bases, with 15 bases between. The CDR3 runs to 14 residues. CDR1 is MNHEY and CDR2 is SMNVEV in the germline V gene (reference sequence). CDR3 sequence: CASSKGSGTGELFF. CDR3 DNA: TGTGCCAGCTCGAAAGGGAGTGGGACCGGGGAGCTGTTTTTT.

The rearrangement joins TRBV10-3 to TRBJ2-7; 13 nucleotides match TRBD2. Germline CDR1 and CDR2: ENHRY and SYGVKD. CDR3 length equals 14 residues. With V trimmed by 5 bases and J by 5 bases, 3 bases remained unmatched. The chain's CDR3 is CAISNGLAGDEQYF. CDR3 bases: TGTGCCATCAGTAACGGACTAGCGGGAGACGAGCAGTACTTC.

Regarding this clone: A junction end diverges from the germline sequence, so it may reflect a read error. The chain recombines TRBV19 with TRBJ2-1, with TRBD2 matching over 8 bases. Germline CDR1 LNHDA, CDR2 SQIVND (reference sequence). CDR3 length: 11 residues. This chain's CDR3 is CGGVSYNEQFF. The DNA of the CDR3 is TGCGGGGGGGTCTCCTACAATGAGCAGTTCTTC.

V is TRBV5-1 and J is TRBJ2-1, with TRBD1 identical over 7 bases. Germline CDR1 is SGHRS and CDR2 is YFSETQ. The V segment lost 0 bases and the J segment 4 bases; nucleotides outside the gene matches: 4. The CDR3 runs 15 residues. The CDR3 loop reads CASSLGDSQYNEQFF. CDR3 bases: TGCGCCAGCAGCTTGGGGGACAGCCAATACAATGAGCAGTTCTTC.

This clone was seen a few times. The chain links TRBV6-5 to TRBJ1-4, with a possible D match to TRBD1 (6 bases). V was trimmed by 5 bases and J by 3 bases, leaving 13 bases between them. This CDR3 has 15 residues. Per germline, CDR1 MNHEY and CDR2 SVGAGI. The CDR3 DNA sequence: TGTGCCAGCAGTCCTCAGGGGCTAGCTAATGAAAAACTGTTTTTT. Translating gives CASSPQGLANEKLFF.

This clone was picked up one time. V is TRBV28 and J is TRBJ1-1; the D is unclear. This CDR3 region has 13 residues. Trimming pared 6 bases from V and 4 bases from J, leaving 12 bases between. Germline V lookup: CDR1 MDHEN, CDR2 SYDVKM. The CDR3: CASRPDRPTEAFF. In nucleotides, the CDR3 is TGTGCCAGCAGGCCGGACCGACCCACTGAAGCTTTCTTT.

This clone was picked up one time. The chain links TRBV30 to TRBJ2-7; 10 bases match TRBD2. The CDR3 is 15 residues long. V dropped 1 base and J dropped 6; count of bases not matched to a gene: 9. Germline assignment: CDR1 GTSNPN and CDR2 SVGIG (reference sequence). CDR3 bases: TGTGCCTGGAGTGGCGCCCGGACTAGCGGTTTCGAGCAGTACTTC. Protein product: CAWSGARTSGFEQYF.

The CDR3 coding sequence is TGTGCCAGCAGTAATGCAGGGACTAGCGGGAACTACGAGCAGTACTTC. Translation: CASSNAGTSGNYEQYF. The chain employs TRBV7-2 and TRBJ2-7; 13 bases fit TRBD2. Germline V lookup: CDR1 SGHTA, CDR2 FQGNSA. The CDR3 contains 16 residues. The trim removed 6 bases at V and 3 bases at J, leaving 8 bases unmatched.